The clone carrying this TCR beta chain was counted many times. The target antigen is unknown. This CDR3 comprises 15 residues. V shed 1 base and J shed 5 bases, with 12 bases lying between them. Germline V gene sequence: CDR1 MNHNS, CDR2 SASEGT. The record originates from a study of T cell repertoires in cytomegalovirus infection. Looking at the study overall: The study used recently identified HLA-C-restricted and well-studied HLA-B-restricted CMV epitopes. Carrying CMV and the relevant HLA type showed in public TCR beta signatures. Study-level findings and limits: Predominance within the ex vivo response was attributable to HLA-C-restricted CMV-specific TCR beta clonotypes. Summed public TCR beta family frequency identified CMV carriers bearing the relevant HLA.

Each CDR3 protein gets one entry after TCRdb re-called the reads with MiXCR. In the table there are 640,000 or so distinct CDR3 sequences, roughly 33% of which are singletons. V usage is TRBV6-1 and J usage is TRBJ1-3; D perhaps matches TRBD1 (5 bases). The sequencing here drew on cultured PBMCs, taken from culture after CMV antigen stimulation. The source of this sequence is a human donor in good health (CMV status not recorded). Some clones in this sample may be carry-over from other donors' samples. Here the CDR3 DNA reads TGTGCCAGCAGTGAAGTGCGGGGACTTCGAAACACCATATATTTT. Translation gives CASSEVRGLRNTIYF.